The present T cell receptor (beta chain) was sequenced within a study of tumor-infiltrating lymphocytes in glioblastoma multiforme. Study-level results: Only one glioblastoma patient had TCR and mutation analysis.

Three nested ARM-PCR rounds with V-beta and C-beta primers built TCRB libraries. TCRB cDNA was made from around 450 ng total RNA. No unique molecular identifiers were described for these TCRB libraries. TCRdb analysed the multiplex PCR reads with MiXCR anew, one entry per CDR3 protein. The table has some 15,000 distinct CDR3 sequences, roughly 71% seen once. There are a few counts of this clonotype. What it recognizes is unknown. Given the absence of the conserved phenylalanine or tryptophan at the CDR3 end, a read error is likely. The DNA is left out, because the CDR3 cannot be placed on it with certainty; the CDR3 is given as TCRdb lists it. From its first to its last residue, the CDR3 has 12 amino acids. The germline V gene encodes CDR1 MNHEY and CDR2 SVGEGT.

Input material: brain tumor tissue. The origin of this receptor is a male donor with glioblastoma. This rearrangement joins TRBV6-2 or TRBV6-3 to TRBJ2-7. This CDR3 reads CASSLNTYEHYC.